This T cell receptor beta chain was documented in a study of OX40 agonist ivuxolimab in advanced cancers. Points from the study as a whole: Patients with a partial response at 0.1-3.0 mg/kg had among the lowest clonal expansion.

Excluded were patients having autoimmune disease history or systemic immunosuppression. The sampling schedule covered blood at baseline, cycle 4 day 1, and cycle 7 day 1. Germline V lookup: CDR1 MDHEN, CDR2 SYDVKM. Deletions cut 5 bases from V and 5 bases from J, with 16 bases between. This CDR3 has 14 residues. Turning to this clone: No antigen is known for it.

The method was immunoSEQ multiplex PCR; TCRdb's version includes in-frame clones alone and lacks a portion of them. The sample records some 70,000 clones, roughly four fifths being singletons. Material: CD4+ or CD8+ T cells sorted from blood, obtained in a trial of the OX40 agonist ivuxolimab. The J gene is TRBJ2-7, the V gene TRBV28; possible D gene TRBD1, 6 bases. The sequence was collected from an adult with an advanced solid tumor such as melanoma, head and neck, liver or kidney cancer. The CDR3 region is CASSLGRGRNEQYF. In nucleotides, the CDR3 is TGTGCCAGCAGTCTCGGCAGGGGTAGAAACGAGCAGTACTTC.